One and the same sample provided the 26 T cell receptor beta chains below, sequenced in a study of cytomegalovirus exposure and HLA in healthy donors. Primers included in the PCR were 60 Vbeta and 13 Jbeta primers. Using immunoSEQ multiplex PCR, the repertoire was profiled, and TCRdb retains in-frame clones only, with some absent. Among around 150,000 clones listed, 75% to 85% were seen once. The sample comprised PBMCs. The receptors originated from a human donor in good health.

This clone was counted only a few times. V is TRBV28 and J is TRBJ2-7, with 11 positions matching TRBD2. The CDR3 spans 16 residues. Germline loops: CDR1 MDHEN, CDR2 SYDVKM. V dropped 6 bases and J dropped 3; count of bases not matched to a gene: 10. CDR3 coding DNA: TGTGCCAGCAGGCTTATCACTAGCGGGAGCAACTACGAGCAGTACTTC. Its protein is CASRLITSGSNYEQYF.

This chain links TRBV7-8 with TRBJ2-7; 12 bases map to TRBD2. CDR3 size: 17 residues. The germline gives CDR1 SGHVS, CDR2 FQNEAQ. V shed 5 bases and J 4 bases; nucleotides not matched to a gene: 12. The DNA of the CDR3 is TGTGCCAGCAGCCTCCCAGCACGGACTAGCGGGAAGTACGAGCAGTACTTC. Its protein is CASSLPARTSGKYEQYF.

CDR3 in DNA: TGTGCCAGCAGCTTGGCCATCGGACTAGCGGGAGAAGGATACGAGCAGTACTTC. It codes for CASSLAIGLAGEGYEQYF. The J gene is TRBJ2-5, the V gene TRBV5-6; 13 bases match TRBD2. The closer fit of TRBJ2-7 to the DNA end suggests the J call may be wrong. Germline values: CDR1 SGHDT, CDR2 YYEEEE. The CDR3 contains 18 residues.

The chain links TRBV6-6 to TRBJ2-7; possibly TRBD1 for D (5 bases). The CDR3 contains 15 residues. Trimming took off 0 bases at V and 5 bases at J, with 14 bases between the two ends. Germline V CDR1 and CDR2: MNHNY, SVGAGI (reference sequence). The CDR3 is CASSYSKGRGDEQYF. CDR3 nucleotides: TGTGCCAGCAGTTACTCTAAGGGAAGGGGCGACGAGCAGTACTTC.

The DNA for the CDR3 is TGTGCCAGTAGTATCGGCGGGAGAAGCACAGATACGCAGTATTTT. This translates into CASSIGGRSTDTQYF. The rearrangement uses TRBV19 and TRBJ2-3; TRBD2 matches at 7 bases. V shed 3 bases and J 0 bases; nucleotides not matched to a gene: 3. CDR1 and CDR2 from the germline V gene are LNHDA and SQIVND (reference sequence). This CDR3 is 15 amino acids long.

For the CDR3, the DNA is TGTGCCAGCAGCTTAGCTCTATCGAGCGGGCCTTACTACGAGCAGTACTTC. It yields the protein CASSLALSSGPYYEQYF. The V call is TRBV7-2, the J call TRBJ2-7; TRBD2 might be the D (6 bases). Germline CDR1 is SGHTA and CDR2 is FQGNSA. Trimming removed 0 bases at V and 3 bases at J, with 18 bases between. This CDR3 is 17 amino acids long.

The CDR3 region has the DNA TGCGCCAGCAGCCGGACAGGGGTTACTACGAATGAAAAACTGTTTTTT. This encodes CASSRTGVTTNEKLFF. This chain links TRBV5-1 with TRBJ1-4; 9 positions agree with TRBD1. The ends lost 4 bases at V and 5 bases at J; junction bases unmatched: 9. Germline V gene lookup returns CDR1 SGHRS and CDR2 YFSETQ. The CDR3 covers 16 residues.

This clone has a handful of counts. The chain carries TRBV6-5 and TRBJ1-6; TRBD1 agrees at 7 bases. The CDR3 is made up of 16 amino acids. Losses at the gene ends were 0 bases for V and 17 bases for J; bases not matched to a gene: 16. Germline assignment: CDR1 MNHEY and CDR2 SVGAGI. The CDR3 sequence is CASSYSIQGRPWVFHF. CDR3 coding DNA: TGTGCCAGCAGTTACTCGATACAGGGGAGGCCCTGGGTTTTCCACTTT.

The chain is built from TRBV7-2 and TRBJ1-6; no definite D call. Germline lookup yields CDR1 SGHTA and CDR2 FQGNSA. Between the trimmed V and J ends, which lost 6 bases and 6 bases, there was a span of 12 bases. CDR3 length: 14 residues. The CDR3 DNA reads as TGTGCCAGCAGTTCCCCCGTCTCTAATTCACCCCTCCACTTT. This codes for CASSSPVSNSPLHF.

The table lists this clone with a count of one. The CDR3 is CASRPKGLAIYNEQFF. CDR3 sequence (DNA): TGTGCCAGCAGGCCAAAGGGGCTAGCGATCTACAATGAGCAGTTCTTC. V usage is TRBV2 and J usage is TRBJ2-1; D is possibly TRBD2 (6 bases). Germline values: CDR1 SNHLY, CDR2 FYNNEI. V dropped 6 bases and J dropped 3 bases, with 18 bases sitting between them. The CDR3 is 16 amino acids.

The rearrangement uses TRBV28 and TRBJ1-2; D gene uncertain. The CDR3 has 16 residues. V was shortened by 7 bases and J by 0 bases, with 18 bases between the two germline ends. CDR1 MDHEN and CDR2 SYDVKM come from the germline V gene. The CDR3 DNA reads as TGTGCCAGCATTCCCACTACCCGGGAAGCTAACTATGGCTACACCTTC. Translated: CASIPTTREANYGYTF.

CDR3 bases: TGTGCCAGCAGCCCGGGGGGGCTTAGCAATCAGCCCCAGCATTTT. This gives the protein CASSPGGLSNQPQHF. V and J are TRBV7-9 and TRBJ1-5, with a possible D match to TRBD1 (6 bases). Trimming removed 5 bases at V and 0 bases at J, with 11 bases between. CDR3 length: 15 amino acids. Germline V gene sequence: CDR1 SEHNR, CDR2 FQNEAQ (reference sequence).

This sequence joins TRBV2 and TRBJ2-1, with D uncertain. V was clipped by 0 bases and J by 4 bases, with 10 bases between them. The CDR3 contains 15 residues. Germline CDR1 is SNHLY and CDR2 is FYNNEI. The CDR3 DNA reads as TGTGCCAGCAGTGAAGCGCTCGGCAGGTACAATGAGCAGTTCTTC. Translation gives CASSEALGRYNEQFF.

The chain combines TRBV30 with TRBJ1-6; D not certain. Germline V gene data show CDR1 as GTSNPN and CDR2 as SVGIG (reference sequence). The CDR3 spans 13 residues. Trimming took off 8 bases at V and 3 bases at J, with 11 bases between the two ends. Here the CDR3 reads CAGVEDYNSPLHF. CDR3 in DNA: TGTGCCGGAGTAGAGGACTATAATTCACCCCTCCACTTT. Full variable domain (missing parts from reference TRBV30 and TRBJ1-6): SQTIHQWPATLVQPVGSPLSLECTVEGTSNPNLYWYRQAAGRGLQLLFYSVGIGQISSEVPQNLSASRPQDRQFILSSKKLLLSDSGFYLCAGVEDYNSPLHFGNGTRLTVT.

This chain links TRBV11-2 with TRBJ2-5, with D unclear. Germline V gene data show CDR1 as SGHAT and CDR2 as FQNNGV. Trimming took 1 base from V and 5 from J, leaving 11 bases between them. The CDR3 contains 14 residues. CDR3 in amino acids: CASSLVTPGETQYF. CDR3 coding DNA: TGTGCCAGCAGCTTAGTTACCCCCGGGGAGACCCAGTACTTC. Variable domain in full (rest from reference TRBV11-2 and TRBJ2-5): EAGVAQSPRYKIIEKRQSVAFWCNPISGHATLYWYQQILGQGPKLLIQFQNNGVVDDSQLPKDRFSAERLKGVDSTLKIQPAKLEDSAVYLCASSLVTPGETQYFGPGTRLLVL.

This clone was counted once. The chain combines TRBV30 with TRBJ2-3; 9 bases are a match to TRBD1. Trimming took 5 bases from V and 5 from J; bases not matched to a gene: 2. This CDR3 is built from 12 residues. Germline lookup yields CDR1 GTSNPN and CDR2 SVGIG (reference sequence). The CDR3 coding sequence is TGTGCCTGGGACAGGGGGGAAGATACGCAGTATTTT. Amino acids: CAWDRGEDTQYF.

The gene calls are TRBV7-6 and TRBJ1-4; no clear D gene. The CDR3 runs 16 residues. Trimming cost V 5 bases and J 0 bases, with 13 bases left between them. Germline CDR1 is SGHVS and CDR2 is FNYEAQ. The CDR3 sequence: CASSPDAGATNEKLFF. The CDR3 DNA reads TGTGCCAGCAGCCCCGATGCGGGAGCAACTAATGAAAAACTGTTTTTT.

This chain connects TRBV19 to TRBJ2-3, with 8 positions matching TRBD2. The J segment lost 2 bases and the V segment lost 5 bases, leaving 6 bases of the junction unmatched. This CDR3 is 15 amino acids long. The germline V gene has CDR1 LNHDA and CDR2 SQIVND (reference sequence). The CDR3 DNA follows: TGTGCCAGTAGTGAACGGGGGGGGGACACAGATACGCAGTATTTT. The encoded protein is CASSERGGDTDTQYF.

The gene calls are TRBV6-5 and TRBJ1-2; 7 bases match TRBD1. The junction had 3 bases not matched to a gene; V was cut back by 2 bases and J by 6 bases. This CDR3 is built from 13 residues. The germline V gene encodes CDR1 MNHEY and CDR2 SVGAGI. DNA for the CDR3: TGTGCCAGCAGTTACGGACAGGCAGATGGCTACACCTTC. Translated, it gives CASSYGQADGYTF.

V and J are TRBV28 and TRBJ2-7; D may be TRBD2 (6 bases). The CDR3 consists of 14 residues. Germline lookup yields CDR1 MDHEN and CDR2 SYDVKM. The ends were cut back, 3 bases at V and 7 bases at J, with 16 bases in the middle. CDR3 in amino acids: CASSFGTPQGEQYF. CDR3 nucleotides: TGTGCCAGCAGTTTTGGGACTCCTCAAGGAGAGCAGTACTTC.

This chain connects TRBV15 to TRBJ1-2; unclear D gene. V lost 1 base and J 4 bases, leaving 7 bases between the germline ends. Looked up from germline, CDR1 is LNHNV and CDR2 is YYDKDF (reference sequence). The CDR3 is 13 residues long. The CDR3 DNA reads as TGTGCCACCAGCAGAGGGCACGCCTATGGCTACACCTTC. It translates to CATSRGHAYGYTF.

CDR3 nucleotides: TGTGCCAGCAGCTCGGGCGGGAGGGCACACACAGATACGCAGTATTTT. Translating it yields CASSSGGRAHTDTQYF. The chain employs TRBV5-4 and TRBJ2-3; 9 nucleotides line up with TRBD2. V gave up 3 bases and J gave up 2 bases; unmatched junction bases: 7. The CDR3 extends over 16 amino acids. The V gene's germline CDR1 is SGHNT and CDR2 YYREEE (reference sequence).

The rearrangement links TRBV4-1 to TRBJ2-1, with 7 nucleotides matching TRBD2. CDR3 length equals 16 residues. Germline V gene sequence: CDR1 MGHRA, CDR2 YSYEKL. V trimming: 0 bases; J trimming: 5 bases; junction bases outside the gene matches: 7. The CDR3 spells CASSQDWPSGHNEQFF. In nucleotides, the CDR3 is TGCGCCAGCAGCCAAGATTGGCCTAGCGGACACAATGAGCAGTTCTTC.

CDR3 nucleotide sequence: TGTGCCAGCAGTTTAAGGGGAAAGGGAAACATTGAGCAGTTCTTC. It yields the protein CASSLRGKGNIEQFF. The rearrangement uses TRBV27 and TRBJ2-1; D perhaps matches TRBD1 (5 bases). The length of the CDR3 is 15 residues. Trimming stripped 2 bases from V and 9 bases from J, with 17 bases between. Germline CDR1 and CDR2: MNHEY and SMNVEV (reference sequence).

In DNA form, the CDR3 reads TGTGCCAGCAGCTTGTTTAGGGACAGAGGCCTTTGGGTCAACGAGCAGTACTTC. Residues: CASSLFRDRGLWVNEQYF. The rearrangement links TRBV11-2 to TRBJ2-7; 7 nucleotides agree with TRBD1. CDR1 and CDR2 (germline): SGHAT, FQNNGV. CDR3 length: 18 residues. V lost 3 bases, J lost 5 bases, and 19 bases stayed unmatched.

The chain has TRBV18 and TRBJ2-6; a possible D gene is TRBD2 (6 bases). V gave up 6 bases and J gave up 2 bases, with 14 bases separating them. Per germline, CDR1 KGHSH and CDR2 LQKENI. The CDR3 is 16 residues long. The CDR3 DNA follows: TGTGCCAGCTCTAACGGAGGGGAAGCTGGGGCCAACGTCCTGACTTTC. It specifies CASSNGGEAGANVLTF.